This TCR beta chain came from a study of blood T cell repertoires in COVID-19. Study as a whole: The samples span acute and convalescent COVID-19 from the United States, Italy and Spain. Nucleic acid was either cDNA or gDNA, and it came from T cells, B-cell-depleted T cells, or PBMCs.

The CDR3 spans 14 residues. Germline V gene lookup returns CDR1 SGHAT and CDR2 FQNNGV. V lost 5 bases to trimming and J lost 0 bases, with 11 bases between them. Study processing details: From reference gene primer amplification, estimates of nucleated cell counts were derived. The table came from immunoSEQ multiplex PCR; TCRdb's copy has only in-frame clones and leaves some out. V, J and clone size are those of that table, while D and trimming were read from the DNA. The sample has about 200,000 clones; more than 85% are singletons. This chain links TRBV11-2 with TRBJ2-7; TRBD1 is a possible D gene (6 bases). This TCR derives from a man between 60 and 70 years old with acute or convalescent COVID-19. Sequencing used peripheral blood. The CDR3 coding sequence is TGTGCCAGCAGCCGAGCGGACAGCTCCTACGAGCAGTACTTC. Its protein product is CASSRADSSYEQYF.